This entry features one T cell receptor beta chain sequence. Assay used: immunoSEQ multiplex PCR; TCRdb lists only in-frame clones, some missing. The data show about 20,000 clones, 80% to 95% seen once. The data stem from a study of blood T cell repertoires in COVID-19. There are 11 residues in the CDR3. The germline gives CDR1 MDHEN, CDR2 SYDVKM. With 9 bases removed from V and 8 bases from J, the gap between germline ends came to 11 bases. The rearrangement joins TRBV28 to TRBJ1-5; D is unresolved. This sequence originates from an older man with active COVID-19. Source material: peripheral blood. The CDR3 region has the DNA TGTGCCAGTTCGTCCCAGGAGCCCCAGCATTTT. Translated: CASSSQEPQHF.